Listed here are 20 T cell receptor beta chains from one sample, sequenced in a study of OX40 agonist ivuxolimab in advanced cancers. The table came from immunoSEQ multiplex PCR; TCRdb's copy has only in-frame clones and leaves some out. The repertoire includes about 30,000 clones, around 80% of them detected once, and 9.5% to 12% sits in the top ten. The material sequenced was CD4+ or CD8+ T cells sorted from blood, taken in a trial of the OX40 agonist ivuxolimab. Every receptor here comes from an adult with an advanced solid tumor such as melanoma, head and neck, liver or kidney cancer.

Only a few counts were recorded for this clone. V is TRBV2 and J is TRBJ2-1; 8 bases align to TRBD2. From germline, CDR1 is SNHLY and CDR2 FYNNEI. This CDR3 comprises 16 residues. With V trimmed by 3 bases and J by 0 bases, 4 bases remained unmatched. The CDR3: CASSERGTSSYNEQFF. DNA of the CDR3: TGTGCCAGCAGTGAGCGGGGGACTAGCTCCTACAATGAGCAGTTCTTC.

The chain combines TRBV10-1 with TRBJ2-3; 7 bases fit TRBD1. The V gene end was trimmed by 3 bases and the J gene end by 2 bases; junction bases not matched to a gene: 8. The germline V gene encodes CDR1 WNHNN and CDR2 SYGVQD (reference sequence). CDR3 length equals 16 residues. In DNA, the CDR3 is TGCGCCAGCAGTGACCTCTCGGGACAGCTCACAGATACGCAGTATTTT. Amino acids: CASSDLSGQLTDTQYF.

The CDR3 sequence: CASSYTSGAETQYF. The CDR3 nucleotides are TGTGCCAGCAGTTACACTAGCGGGGCAGAGACCCAGTACTTC. The gene calls are TRBV6-5 and TRBJ2-5; TRBD2 matches 10 bases. The V gene end was trimmed by 2 bases and the J gene end by 4 bases; junction bases not matched to a gene: 1. The CDR3 extends over 14 amino acids. Germline loops: CDR1 MNHEY, CDR2 SVGAGI.

The rearrangement uses TRBV6-1 and TRBJ1-2; D is undetermined. This CDR3 spans 14 amino acids. V was trimmed by 5 bases and J by 4 bases, leaving 14 bases between them. CDR1 and CDR2 (germline): MNHNS, SASEGT. This chain's CDR3 is CASSSRTGLYGYTF. In DNA form, the CDR3 reads TGTGCCAGCAGTTCCCGGACGGGCCTCTATGGCTACACCTTC.

This clone was counted between two and nine times. The chain joins TRBV6-4 to TRBJ1-5; 7 bases agree with TRBD1. Germline-derived CDR1 and CDR2 are MRHNA and SNTAGT. This CDR3 has 16 residues. Losses at the gene ends were 2 bases for V and 4 bases for J; bases not matched to a gene: 8. The CDR3 loop reads CASSDTSTGHNQPQHF. CDR3 DNA: TGTGCCAGCAGTGACACCTCGACAGGGCATAATCAGCCCCAGCATTTT.

This chain connects TRBV5-4 to TRBJ1-2; no firm D call. This CDR3 contains 14 residues. Germline V CDR1 and CDR2: SGHNT, YYREEE (reference sequence). V lost 3 bases, J lost 0 bases, and 9 bases lay in between. In nucleotides, the CDR3 is TGTGCCAGCAGCTCAGTAGGGTCTAACTATGGCTACACCTTC. Its translation is CASSSVGSNYGYTF.

This chain's CDR3 is CASRALRQAPNTEAFF. The CDR3 coding sequence is TGTGCCAGCAGGGCTCTTAGACAGGCGCCGAACACTGAAGCTTTCTTT. The J gene is TRBJ1-1, the V gene TRBV6-6; D possibly corresponds to TRBD1 (6 bases). Germline CDR1 reads MNHNY; CDR2 reads SVGAGI (reference sequence). Trimming pared 6 bases from V and 1 base from J, leaving 18 bases between. The CDR3 loop spans 16 amino acids.

By sample fraction, this clone is medium-sized. The chain uses TRBV19 and TRBJ1-1, with D possibly being TRBD1 (5 bases). Germline-derived CDR1 and CDR2 are LNHDA and SQIVND (reference sequence). The length of the CDR3 is 13 residues. V was shortened by 7 bases and J by 0 bases, with 9 bases between the two germline ends. Here the CDR3 DNA reads TGTGCCAGTAAAGCAGGGATGAACACTGAAGCTTTCTTT. Residues: CASKAGMNTEAFF.

The chain links TRBV11-2 to TRBJ2-1; 7 bases are shared with TRBD2. CDR3 size: 15 residues. The V gene's germline CDR1 is SGHAT and CDR2 FQNNGV. The trim removed 1 base at V and 8 bases at J, leaving 8 bases unmatched. The CDR3 protein is CASSLVREGRDEQFF. The CDR3 nucleotides are TGTGCCAGCAGCTTAGTCAGGGAGGGGAGGGATGAGCAGTTCTTC.

J is TRBJ1-5 and V is TRBV2; 8 nucleotides line up with TRBD1. The CDR3 covers 16 residues. Germline V gives CDR1 SNHLY, CDR2 FYNNEI. V dropped 3 bases and J dropped 0; count of bases not matched to a gene: 4. The CDR3 region has the DNA TGTGCCAGCAGTGAGCGTACAGGGGGTAGCAATCAGCCCCAGCATTTT. Translating it yields CASSERTGGSNQPQHF.

The chain combines TRBV5-1 with TRBJ2-7; 10 bases match TRBD1. Germline lookup yields CDR1 SGHRS and CDR2 YFSETQ. CDR3 length: 15 amino acids. The trim removed 3 bases at V and 4 bases at J, leaving 7 bases unmatched. CDR3 DNA: TGCGCCAGCAGCTCGATGACAGGGGGCGGATACGAGCAGTACTTC. Its translation is CASSSMTGGGYEQYF.

V and J are TRBV7-3 and TRBJ1-5; D perhaps matches TRBD1 (6 bases). The germline gives CDR1 SGHTA, CDR2 FQGTGA. V lost 5 bases, J lost 4 bases, and 15 bases lay in between. The CDR3 runs 15 residues. The CDR3 sequence is CASSPGVGGNQPQHF. CDR3 nucleotides: TGTGCCAGCAGCCCTGGGGTAGGGGGTAATCAGCCCCAGCATTTT.

The chain recombines TRBV19 with TRBJ2-4, with TRBD1 matching over 8 bases. V shed 5 bases and J 3 bases; nucleotides not matched to a gene: 3. In germline, CDR1 is LNHDA, CDR2 SQIVND (reference sequence). The CDR3 spans 14 residues. The CDR3 loop reads CASSQGADKNIQYF. In DNA form, the CDR3 reads TGTGCCAGTAGTCAGGGGGCTGACAAAAACATTCAGTACTTC.

V and J are TRBV7-6 and TRBJ2-1; 7 positions agree with TRBD2. The germline V gene has CDR1 SGHVS and CDR2 FNYEAQ. Germline trimming cut 6 bases from V and 7 bases from J; bases unmatched to any gene: 9. This CDR3 spans 14 amino acids. The CDR3 spells CASRSPGGSNEQFF. In DNA form, the CDR3 reads TGTGCCAGCAGATCCCCGGGGGGTTCTAATGAGCAGTTCTTC.

The gene calls are TRBV29-1 and TRBJ2-1; a possible D gene is TRBD1 (5 bases). Germline CDR1 and CDR2: SQVTM and ANQGSEA. This CDR3 is built from 12 residues. Between the trimmed V and J ends, which lost 8 bases and 4 bases, there was a span of 12 bases. CDR3 sequence: CSPIDSYNEQFF. The CDR3 bases are TGCAGCCCGATAGACAGTTACAATGAGCAGTTCTTC.

The V and J genes are TRBV5-6 and TRBJ1-5; D is unclear. CDR3 size: 13 residues. Germline lookup yields CDR1 SGHDT and CDR2 YYEEEE. V lost 1 base and J lost 12, with 14 bases in between. The CDR3 nucleotides are TGTGCCAGCAGCTTGTCCGACGCTAATGGCCAGCATTTT. This translates into CASSLSDANGQHF.

The chain combines TRBV15 with TRBJ2-3; TRBD2 aligns across 8 bases. In germline, CDR1 is LNHNV, CDR2 YYDKDF (reference sequence). The V gene end was trimmed by 3 bases and the J gene end by 0 bases; junction bases not matched to a gene: 8. The CDR3 totals 17 residues. The DNA for the CDR3 is TGTGCCACCAGCAGGGGGTCCAGCGGGGGTAGCACAGATACGCAGTATTTT. As protein: CATSRGSSGGSTDTQYF.

This chain links TRBV4-2 with TRBJ1-1, with 7 bases identical to TRBD1. CDR1 and CDR2 from the germline V gene are LGHNA and YNFKEQ. With V trimmed by 5 bases and J by 4 bases, 10 bases remained unmatched. There are 15 residues in the CDR3. This CDR3 is CASSLSLDRFTEAFF. As DNA, the CDR3 is TGTGCCAGCAGCTTGAGCCTGGACAGGTTCACTGAAGCTTTCTTT.

This chain connects TRBV7-3 to TRBJ2-7; D may correspond to TRBD1 or TRBD2 (5 bases each). Germline lookup yields CDR1 SGHTA and CDR2 FQGTGA. This CDR3 is 16 amino acids long. V was pared by 4 bases and J by 3 bases, with 19 bases between. CDR3 bases: TGTGCCAGCAGCTGGACCCCCGGGACCGAGGACTACGAGCAGTACTTC. Translated: CASSWTPGTEDYEQYF.

This chain links TRBV2 with TRBJ1-6; D might be TRBD1 (5 bases). Germline CDR1 and CDR2: SNHLY and FYNNEI. The ends were cut back, 7 bases at V and 10 bases at J, with 14 bases in the middle. There are 13 residues in the CDR3. DNA of the CDR3: TGTGCCAGCAATGAGGGGATGGTCTCACCCCTCCACTTT. Its protein product is CASNEGMVSPLHF.